The source of this TCR beta chain is a study of brain T cells in children with intractable seizures. Time point given: blood from clinic visit 5 months post-surgery; TSC patient then seizure free. Sequencing was limited to surgery cases with top T cell transcript signatures in brain tissue. Sequencing was performed with immunoSEQ multiplex PCR; in TCRdb, only in-frame clones are kept and a portion is missing. The profile shows about 340,000 clones, more than 85% of them singletons. On this clone: The antigen is not known.

Study conclusions and caveats: Pre-surgery blood may have been undersampled, hiding some clones.

The specimen comprised peripheral blood, sampled about 5 months after surgery. The TCR sequence derives from a boy in the first two years of life with tuberous sclerosis and intractable seizures.

The CDR3 DNA reads TGTGCCAGCAGCTCGCAGGGGGGCGTCATGATTAATTCACCCCTCCACTTT. This translates into CASSSQGGVMINSPLHF. The chain has TRBV7-9 and TRBJ1-6; 7 bases are a match to TRBD1. The junction had 12 bases not matched to a gene; V was cut back by 4 bases and J by 6 bases. CDR1 is SEHNR, CDR2 FQNEAQ, per germline (reference sequence). The CDR3 length is 17 residues.